This TCR beta chain was retrieved from a study of blood T cell repertoires in COVID-19 (dated by TCRdb to about 2020). Concerning the study at large: The collaborator samples originated in the United States, Italy and Spain and spanned the acute and convalescent phases of COVID-19. The prospective study material was composed of cDNA or gDNA derived from T cells, B-cell-depleted T cells, or PBMCs. The samples were drawn from the first 160 participants of the ongoing ImmuneRACE study and from some 1,300 subjects provided by 6 global collaborators. A freely available public database, intended as a resource for researchers studying the immune response to SARS-CoV-2, is where the repertoires were released. Where available, HLA class I and class II types were taken from metadata supplied by the sample provider and were not determined by assay-based typing. Sample metadata almost always included a de-identified subject ID, COVID-19 status, age in years and sex. Subjects who had been exposed to COVID-19, were actively infected with it, or had recovered from it provided the deeply sampled blood TCRbeta repertoires that made up the dataset.

Collaborating institutions collected whole blood in K2EDTA tubes following their own protocols. For TCRbeta analysis, collaborators shipped samples in one of three forms: frozen whole blood, isolated PBMCs, or DNA extracted from either of those sample types. Overall results and qualifications from the work: The quantity of clinical and demographic metadata differed by source and by participant and was supplied without curation.

As regards this clone: It lacks a known antigen. Per-base quality was not reported, and no clone a single base away is much larger than it.

The V and J ends are trimmed by 6 bases and 1 base, leaving 12 bases between them. The CDR3 runs 14 residues from the cysteine to the phenylalanine. Only the CDR3 portion is preserved as DNA: 42 bases, with reading frame beginning at the first base. The germline V gene supplies CDR1 MNHEY and CDR2 SVGAGI. The immunoSEQ Assay, a bias-controlled multiplex PCR, was used to amplify TCRbeta CDR3 regions from genomic DNA. In the authors' own workflow: Within the assay, amplification of reference gene primers was used to estimate how many nucleated cells each sample contained. To quantify the absolute abundance of each unique TCRbeta CDR3 rearrangement, sequence reads were collapsed and filtered. For each sample, productive Simpson clonality was calculated by taking the square root of Simpson's diversity index across productive rearrangements. Imported from immuneACCESS, the table was reduced by TCRdb to in-frame sequences with V and J called. These copies leave out some clones; in studies compared against another copy, an unresolved V gene accounts for under half, and the cause of the remainder is not known. V and J calls and clone size come straight from that table; D and trimming were deduced from the DNA. For this sample there are around 130,000 clones; 70% to 85% appear just once. About a sixth of the sample is taken by the ten largest.

The receptor was derived from a woman aged 80 or older with acute or convalescent COVID-19. What was sequenced was peripheral blood. In this chain, TRBV6-5 is recombined with TRBJ1-1; TRBD1 is possibly the D segment (5 matching bases). In nucleotides, the sequence is TGTGCCAGCAGCCCCCCAGGGTGGAACACTGAAGCTTTCTTT. The resulting protein is CASSPPGWNTEAFF.